This T cell receptor (beta chain) was recorded in a study of blood T cell repertoires in COVID-19 (dated by TCRdb to 2018 to 2021). A note on the overall study: Samples from collaborators originated in the United States, Italy and Spain and spanned both the acute and convalescent phases of COVID-19. The prospective study material was composed of cDNA or gDNA derived from T cells, B-cell-depleted T cells, or PBMCs. The dataset comprised deeply sampled blood TCRbeta repertoires from subjects exposed to, actively infected with, or recovered from COVID-19. A freely available public database, intended as a resource for researchers studying the immune response to SARS-CoV-2, is where the repertoires were released. The samples were drawn from the first 160 participants of the ongoing ImmuneRACE study and from more than 1,000 subjects provided by 6 global collaborators. Sample metadata almost always included a de-identified subject ID, COVID-19 status, age in years and sex. Where available, HLA class I and class II types were obtained from metadata supplied by the sample provider rather than from assay-based typing. Findings and caveats that apply to the study as a whole: How much clinical and demographic metadata was included differed by source and by participant, and the metadata was provided uncurated.

Spanning cysteine to phenylalanine, the CDR3 consists of 17 amino acids. Left in the record is the CDR3 DNA by itself, 51 bases read in frame from the first base. The germline V gene supplies CDR1 MDHEN and CDR2 SYDVKM. V is pared back by 5 bases and J by 0 bases, with 14 bases lying between the germline termini. TCRbeta CDR3 regions were amplified from genomic DNA by means of the immunoSEQ Assay, a bias-controlled multiplex PCR. The authors processed their data as follows. The number of nucleated cells in each sample was estimated from the amplification of reference gene primers within the assay. To quantify the absolute abundance of each unique TCRbeta CDR3 rearrangement, sequence reads were collapsed and filtered. For each sample, productive Simpson clonality was calculated as the square root of Simpson's diversity index over productive rearrangements. In TCRdb, the immuneACCESS table is reduced to in-frame sequences with V and J assigned. These tables do not hold every clone; where another copy was compared, an unresolved V gene accounts for under half, and the others remain unexplained. D and trimming were read from the DNA, whereas the V and J calls and clone size are those reported in that table. The sample table shows around 250,000 clones, and approximately 84% are seen once. Of the sample, around 7.8% is held by the ten largest clones.

Whole blood was collected in K2EDTA tubes by collaborating institutions according to the institutions' own protocols. Collaborator samples were shipped for TCRbeta analysis as frozen whole blood, isolated PBMCs, or DNA extracted from either sample type. With respect to this clone: Its antigen specificity is not known. No clone much larger than this one lies a single base away; base qualities are absent.

The source of this sequence is a human donor in a cohort sampled during active COVID-19. Sequencing input: peripheral blood. The V and J segments used are TRBV28 and TRBJ2-6; no D gene is confidently identified. The CDR3 region: CASSPQILGSGANVLTF. The nucleotides are TGTGCCAGCAGTCCGCAGATCCTTGGCTCTGGGGCCAACGTCCTGACTTTC. Where the CDR3 stops, the reference TRBV28 and TRBJ2-6 genes take over; the full variable domain is DVKVTQSSRYLVKRTGEKVFLECVQDMDHENMFWYRQDPGLGLRLIYFSYDVKMKEKGDIPEGYSVSREKKERFSLILESASTNQTSMYLCASSPQILGSGANVLTFGAGSRLTVL.